This TCR beta chain derives from a study of control samples from healthy donors and cancer patients. Germline V CDR1 and CDR2: SGHRS, YFSETQ. With 6 bases clipped from V and 4 bases from J, the junction kept 12 bases outside the gene matches. This CDR3 contains 15 residues. Profiled with immunoSEQ multiplex PCR; TCRdb holds only in-frame clones, not every one. In the table there are about 130,000 clones, around 90% of which are singletons. The chain uses TRBV5-1 and TRBJ2-7, with 8 bases that match TRBD2. This sequence originates from a man aged 35-49 years in good health. Input material: blood. The CDR3, as DNA: TGCGCCAGCACCCTCCTAGCGGGCGATCATTACGAGCAGTACTTC. As protein: CASTLLAGDHYEQYF.